The 9 T cell receptor beta chains reported below all come from one sample, sequenced in a study of control samples from healthy donors and cancer patients. Using immunoSEQ multiplex PCR, the repertoire was profiled, and TCRdb retains in-frame clones only, with some absent. The table lists 180,000 or so clones, roughly 93% of them singletons. The sample taken for sequencing was blood. These receptors all come from a woman in her sixties in good health.

The CDR3 here is CASSMGQYEQYF. The CDR3 DNA reads TGCGCCAGCAGCATGGGACAGTACGAGCAGTACTTC. The chain uses TRBV5-1 and TRBJ2-7; TRBD1 matches 7 bases. CDR3 length: 12 amino acids. V gave up 4 bases and J gave up 4 bases; unmatched junction bases: 2. The germline V gene has CDR1 SGHRS and CDR2 YFSETQ.

This chain uses TRBV6-5 with TRBJ1-2; no clear D. This CDR3 is 13 amino acids long. From germline, CDR1 is MNHEY and CDR2 SVGAGI. Trimming cost V 2 bases and J 1 base, with 5 bases left between them. In DNA form, the CDR3 reads TGTGCCAGCAGTTACGGGCATAACTATGGCTACACCTTC. This sequence encodes CASSYGHNYGYTF.

The chain joins TRBV3-1 (or the pseudogene TRBV3-2) to TRBJ2-7; D is tentatively TRBD1 or TRBD2 (5 bases each). V shed 1 base and J shed 6 bases, with 13 bases lying between them. CDR3 length: 14 residues. CDR1 LGHDT and CDR2 YNNKEL come from the germline V gene (reference sequence). The CDR3 loop reads CASSQVSGQSEQYF. The CDR3 DNA follows: TGTGCCAGCAGCCAAGTTTCGGGGCAGAGCGAGCAGTACTTC.

The rearrangement uses TRBV19 and TRBJ1-2; 7 nucleotides line up with TRBD1. CDR3 length equals 15 residues. Germline assignment: CDR1 LNHDA and CDR2 SQIVND (reference sequence). The J segment lost 4 bases and the V segment lost 6 bases, leaving 11 bases of the junction unmatched. The CDR3: CASRPTSGTAYGYTF. As DNA, the CDR3 is TGTGCCAGTAGACCAACTTCCGGGACAGCCTATGGCTACACCTTC.

This rearrangement joins TRBV7-6 to TRBJ2-7; 15 bases line up with TRBD2. CDR3 length equals 21 residues. Germline CDR1 is SGHVS and CDR2 is FNYEAQ. V shed 3 bases and J 7 bases; nucleotides not matched to a gene: 22. The CDR3, as DNA: TGTGCCAGCAGCTTCCTAAACCCGGGAGCCGGACTAGCGGGGGGGCCCAAAGAGCAGTACTTC. Amino acid sequence: CASSFLNPGAGLAGGPKEQYF.

The chain links TRBV11-2 to TRBJ2-1; 9 bases are a match to TRBD2. Per the germline V gene, CDR1 is SGHAT and CDR2 is FQNNGV. The CDR3 consists of 17 residues. The ends lost 2 bases at V and 8 bases at J; junction bases unmatched: 13. The CDR3 is CASSLRPAGGPRHEQFF. CDR3 in DNA: TGTGCCAGCAGCTTACGGCCGGCGGGGGGGCCCAGACATGAGCAGTTCTTC. The full variable domain, rest sourced from reference TRBV11-2 and TRBJ2-1, is EAGVAQSPRYKIIEKRQSVAFWCNPISGHATLYWYQQILGQGPKLLIQFQNNGVVDDSQLPKDRFSAERLKGVDSTLKIQPAKLEDSAVYLCASSLRPAGGPRHEQFFGPGTRLTVL.

V gene TRBV2 combines with J gene TRBJ1-2; 9 positions agree with TRBD1. J gave up 8 bases and V 7 bases, and 11 bases lay outside the gene matches. From germline, CDR1 is SNHLY and CDR2 FYNNEI. The CDR3 is 14 amino acids. CDR3 DNA sequence: TGTGCCAGCAAGCTTTCTGGAACAGGGGGCGGCTACACCTTC. Translated, it gives CASKLSGTGGGYTF.

The J gene is TRBJ2-3, the V gene TRBV5-6; unclear D gene. The CDR3 extends over 14 amino acids. Germline V lookup: CDR1 SGHDT, CDR2 YYEEEE. V was trimmed by 4 bases and J by 0 bases, leaving 9 bases between them. CDR3 in amino acids: CASSLPISTDTQYF. The CDR3 region has the DNA TGTGCCAGCAGCCTCCCTATTAGCACAGATACGCAGTATTTT.

The chain recombines TRBV27 with TRBJ2-1, with D hard to call. V lost 5 bases and J lost 12, with 14 bases in between. This CDR3 has 12 residues. From germline, CDR1 is MNHEY and CDR2 SMNVEV (reference sequence). CDR3 loop: CASSRDPSGQFF. CDR3 in DNA: TGTGCCAGCAGTCGCGACCCCAGTGGGCAGTTCTTC.